These T cell receptor beta chains were read from a single sample in a study of cytomegalovirus exposure and HLA in healthy donors. Generated by immunoSEQ multiplex PCR, the TCRdb table keeps only in-frame clones and is missing some. The table records about 120,000 clones, over 70% of them present only once. Sequences were obtained from PBMCs. Every receptor here comes from a woman under 30 in good health and CMV-seronegative. Each CDR3 is given without its conserved first and last residue.

J,V,CDR3
TRBJ2-7,TRBV30,AWSVGSNPSEQY
TRBJ2-1,TRBV18,ASSPPRTGDNEQF
TRBJ2-7,TRBV10-1,ASSDSLGGAGKKEQY
TRBJ1-1,TRBV30,AWSVGATMNTEAF
TRBJ2-1,TRBV7-6,ASSWLAASYNEQF
TRBJ1-1,TRBV16,ASSQRPGDTEAF
TRBJ2-1,TRBV5-1,ASSLVTSGRNEQF
TRBJ1-5,TRBV30,AWSVGGTGNQPQH
TRBJ2-3,TRBV2,ASSRGQGREDTQY
TRBJ1-1,TRBV4-1,ASSQGLPPLNTEAF
TRBJ2-3,TRBV5-6,AAGQGTDTQY
TRBJ1-1,TRBV29-1,SITGQGNTEAF
TRBJ2-7,TRBV5-1,ASSSGLIGGAREEQY
TRBJ2-3,TRBV4-1,ASSQVTGLGTDTQY
TRBJ2-3,TRBV2,ASSESRSSGGTTDTQY
TRBJ1-2,TRBV7-9,ASSLALGMAYGYT
TRBJ2-5,TRBV6-5,ASSVGQSRETQY
TRBJ1-1,TRBV5-1,ASSQDWGNTEAF
TRBJ1-1,TRBV2,ATSGEGGINTEAF
TRBJ2-7,TRBV6-5,ASNSRGPIYEQY
TRBJ1-6,TRBV9,ASSGAEGSYNSPLH
TRBJ2-4,TRBV28,ANSPGTFRNIQY
TRBJ2-6,TRBV19,ASSETGWVTSGANVLT
TRBJ1-6,TRBV5-6,ASSSLGEGQNSPLH
TRBJ2-3,TRBV9,ASSAQPSGGGTDTQY